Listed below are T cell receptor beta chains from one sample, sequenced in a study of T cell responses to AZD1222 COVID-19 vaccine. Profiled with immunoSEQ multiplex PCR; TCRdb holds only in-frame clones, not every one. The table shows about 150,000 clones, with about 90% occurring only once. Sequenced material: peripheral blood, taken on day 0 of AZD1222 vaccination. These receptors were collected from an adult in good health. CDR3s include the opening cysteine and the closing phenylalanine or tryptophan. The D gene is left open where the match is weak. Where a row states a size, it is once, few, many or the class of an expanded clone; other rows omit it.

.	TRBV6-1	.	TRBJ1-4	CASSEVPSMEKLFF	TGTGCCAGCAGTGAAGTTCCCTCGATGGAAAAACTGTTTTTT
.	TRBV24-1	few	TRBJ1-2	CATSVTGSNYGYTF	TGTGCCACCAGTGTCACAGGGTCTAACTATGGCTACACCTTC
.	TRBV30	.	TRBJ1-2	CAWSLQGWPRRYGYTF	TGTGCCTGGAGTCTTCAGGGTTGGCCCCGCAGATATGGCTACACCTTC
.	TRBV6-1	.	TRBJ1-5	CASSEWAGEGSNQPQHF	TGTGCCAGCAGTGAATGGGCCGGGGAGGGATCGAATCAGCCCCAGCATTTT
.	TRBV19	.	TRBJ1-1	CASSVAGGGNTEAFF	TGTGCCAGTAGTGTCGCGGGGGGCGGGAACACTGAAGCTTTCTTT
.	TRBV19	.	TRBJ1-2	CASSIPNTRSRGGYGYTF	TGTGCCAGTAGTATCCCGAATACTAGAAGCAGGGGCGGCTATGGCTACACCTTC
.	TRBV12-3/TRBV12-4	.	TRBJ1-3	CASSFGNTIYF	TGTGCCAGCAGTTTTGGAAACACCATATATTTT
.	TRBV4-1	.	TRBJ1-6	CASSQETWGSYNSPLHF	TGCGCCAGCAGCCAAGAAACCTGGGGCTCCTATAATTCACCCCTCCACTTT
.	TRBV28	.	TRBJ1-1	CASSFIGGMNTEAFF	TGTGCCAGCAGTTTCATCGGGGGCATGAACACTGAAGCTTTCTTT
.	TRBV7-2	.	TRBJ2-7	CASIGSYEQYF	TGTGCCAGCATAGGGTCCTACGAGCAGTACTTC
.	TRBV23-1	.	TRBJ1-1	CASRAQGSTEAFF	TGCGCCAGCAGAGCCCAGGGTTCCACTGAAGCTTTCTTT
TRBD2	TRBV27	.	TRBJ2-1	CASTILSSGRGNEQFF	TGTGCCAGCACTATTCTATCTAGCGGGAGAGGCAATGAGCAGTTCTTC
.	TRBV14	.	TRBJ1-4	CASSQKPQFFGEKLFF	TGTGCCAGCAGCCAAAAACCCCAATTTTTTGGTGAAAAACTGTTTTTT
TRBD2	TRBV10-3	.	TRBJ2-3	CAISESGTSGSVQYF	TGTGCCATCAGTGAGTCCGGGACTAGCGGGAGTGTGCAGTATTTT
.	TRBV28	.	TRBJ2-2	CASSSSGAQGTGELFF	TGTGCCAGCAGTTCCTCGGGGGCGCAGGGCACCGGGGAGCTGTTTTTT
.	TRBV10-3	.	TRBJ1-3	CAISDRSQSGNTIYF	TGTGCCATCAGTGACCGCTCCCAATCTGGAAACACCATATATTTT
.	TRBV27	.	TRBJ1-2	CASSPGRLSQYGYTF	TGTGCCAGCAGTCCAGGGCGCCTATCCCAATATGGCTACACCTTC
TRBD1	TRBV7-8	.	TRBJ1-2	CASSLYKGARDGYTF	TGTGCCAGCAGCTTATATAAGGGGGCGAGGGATGGCTACACCTTC
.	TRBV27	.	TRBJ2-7	CASSPIWGGPPYEQYF	TGTGCCAGCAGCCCGATTTGGGGGGGGCCTCCCTACGAGCAGTACTTC
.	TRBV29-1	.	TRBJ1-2	CSVETMIYGYTF	TGCAGCGTTGAAACGATGATCTATGGCTACACCTTC
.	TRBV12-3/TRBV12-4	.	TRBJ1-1	CASSLSASEAFF	TGTGCCAGCAGTTTATCTGCCAGTGAAGCTTTCTTT
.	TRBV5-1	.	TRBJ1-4	CASSLVVGNEKLFF	TGCGCCAGCAGCTTGGTCGTGGGAAACGAAAAACTGTTTTTT
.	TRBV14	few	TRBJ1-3	CASSQGGNTIYF	TGTGCCAGCAGCCAAGGGGGGAACACCATATATTTT
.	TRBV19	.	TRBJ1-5	CASSIEQANQPQHF	TGTGCCAGTAGTATTGAACAGGCCAATCAGCCCCAGCATTTT
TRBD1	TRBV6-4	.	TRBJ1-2	CASSVTPGGNYGYTF	TGTGCCAGCAGTGTAACCCCAGGGGGGAACTATGGCTACACCTTC
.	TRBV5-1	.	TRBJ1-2	CASSLEGGANYGYTF	TGCGCCAGCAGCTTGGAAGGGGGGGCGAACTATGGCTACACCTTC
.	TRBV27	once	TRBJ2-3	CASSLDSRDTQYF	TGTGCCAGCAGTTTAGATTCCCGAGATACGCAGTATTTT
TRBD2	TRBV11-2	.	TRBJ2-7	CASRMTLAGGPYEQYF	TGTGCCAGCAGGATGACCCTAGCGGGAGGCCCCTACGAGCAGTACTTC
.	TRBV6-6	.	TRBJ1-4	CASSSPTGNEKLFF	TGTGCCAGCAGTTCCCCGACAGGAAATGAAAAACTGTTTTTT
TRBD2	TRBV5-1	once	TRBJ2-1	CASSWDGRGAYNEQFF	TGCGCCAGCAGCTGGGACGGTCGGGGGGCCTACAATGAGCAGTTCTTC
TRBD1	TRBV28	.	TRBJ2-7	CASSPPGTGTYEQYF	TGTGCCAGCAGTCCTCCCGGGACAGGGACCTACGAGCAGTACTTC
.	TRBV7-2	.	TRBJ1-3	CASSLAPGAYGSGNTIYF	TGTGCCAGCAGCTTAGCTCCCGGCGCCTATGGCTCTGGAAACACCATATATTTT
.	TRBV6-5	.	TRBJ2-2	CASSYSGLNTGELFF	TGTGCCAGCAGTTACTCGGGACTCAACACCGGGGAGCTGTTTTTT
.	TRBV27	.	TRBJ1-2	CASSLTWGTGGYTF	TGTGCCAGCAGTCTCACATGGGGTACTGGCGGCTACACCTTC
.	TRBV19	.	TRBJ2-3	CASSPGLSTDTQYF	TGTGCCAGTAGTCCGGGTCTAAGCACAGATACGCAGTATTTT
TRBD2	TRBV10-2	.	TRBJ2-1	CASSALTSGRRYEQFF	TGCGCCAGCAGTGCGCTGACTAGCGGGAGAAGGTATGAGCAGTTCTTC
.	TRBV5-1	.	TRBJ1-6	CASSGRQGENSPLHF	TGCGCCAGCAGCGGGCGACAAGGAGAAAATTCACCCCTCCACTTT
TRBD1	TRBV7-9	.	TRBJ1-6	CASSLVGDRTYNSPLHF	TGTGCCAGCAGCTTAGTGGGGGACAGAACCTATAATTCACCCCTCCACTTT
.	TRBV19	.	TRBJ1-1	CASSEQGGTEAFF	TGTGCCAGTAGCGAACAGGGTGGCACTGAAGCTTTCTTT
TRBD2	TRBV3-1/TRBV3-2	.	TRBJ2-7	CASSRLAGDEQYF	TGTGCCAGCAGCCGACTAGCGGGAGACGAGCAGTACTTC
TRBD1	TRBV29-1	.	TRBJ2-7	CSVWDRERISYEQYF	TGCAGCGTCTGGGACAGGGAACGAATCTCCTACGAGCAGTACTTC
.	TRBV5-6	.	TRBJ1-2	CASSLGEANYGYTF	TGTGCCAGCAGCTTGGGGGAGGCTAACTATGGCTACACCTTC
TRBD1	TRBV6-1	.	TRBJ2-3	CASSELRGQGTDTQYF	TGTGCCAGCAGTGAGCTTAGAGGACAGGGCACAGATACGCAGTATTTT
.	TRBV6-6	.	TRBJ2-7	CASSSSGGMYEQYF	TGTGCCAGCAGTTCCAGCGGCGGAATGTACGAGCAGTACTTC
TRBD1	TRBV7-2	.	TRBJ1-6	CASSFDRVGNSPLHF	TGTGCCAGCAGCTTTGACAGGGTGGGTAATTCACCCCTCCACTTT
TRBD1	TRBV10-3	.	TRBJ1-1	CAISPGQGGMGAFF	TGTGCCATCAGCCCTGGACAGGGGGGGATGGGAGCTTTCTTT
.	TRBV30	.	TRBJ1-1	CAWSPPENTEAFF	TGTGCCTGGAGTCCCCCGGAGAACACTGAAGCTTTCTTT
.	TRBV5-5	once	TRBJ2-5	CASSLAIRGGQETQYF	TGTGCCAGCAGCTTGGCCATCAGGGGCGGACAAGAGACCCAGTACTTC
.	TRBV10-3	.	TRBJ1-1	CAISESKFVGNTEAFF	TGTGCCATCAGTGAGTCAAAGTTTGTGGGGAACACTGAAGCTTTCTTT
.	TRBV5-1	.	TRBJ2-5	CASSLTGGEQETQYF	TGCGCCAGCAGCCTGACGGGGGGCGAACAAGAGACCCAGTACTTC
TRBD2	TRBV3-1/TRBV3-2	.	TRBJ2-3	CASSQDFSGRNTDTQYF	TGTGCCAGCAGCCAAGACTTTAGCGGGAGGAACACAGATACGCAGTATTTT
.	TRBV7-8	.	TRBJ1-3	CASSLAGRGNTIYF	TGTGCCAGCAGCTTAGCGGGCAGGGGAAACACCATATATTTT
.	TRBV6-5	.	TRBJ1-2	CASSYSMGDLGGYTF	TGTGCCAGCAGTTACTCGATGGGAGATCTGGGTGGCTACACCTTC
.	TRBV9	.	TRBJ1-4	CASSGGVIDEKLFF	TGTGCCAGCAGCGGTGGGGTAATCGATGAAAAACTGTTTTTT
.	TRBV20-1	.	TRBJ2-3	CSASGGTVGDTQYF	TGCAGTGCTAGTGGGGGGACAGTTGGAGATACGCAGTATTTT